This TCR beta chain was recorded in a study of T cell repertoires in cytomegalovirus infection. TCRdb reprocessed the reads via MiXCR and lists one record per CDR3 protein. The table lists approximately 180,000 distinct CDR3 sequences, about 21% of them singletons. The sample holds many counts of this clonotype. The V segment lost 0 bases and the J segment 2 bases; nucleotides outside the gene matches: 7. There are 16 residues in the CDR3. The sequenced material came from PBMCs. The chain couples TRBV12-3 or TRBV12-4 to TRBJ2-7; 7 bases are shared with TRBD2. This TCR derives from a human donor in good health (CMV status not recorded). Some clones in this sample may be carry-over from other donors' samples. The chain's CDR3 is CASSLARASGAYEQYF. CDR3 in DNA: TGTGCCAGCAGTTTAGCGCGGGCTAGCGGAGCCTACGAGCAGTACTTC.